This T cell receptor beta chain was captured in a study of T cells in Graves' hyperthyroidism and ophthalmopathy. Study-level information: It was at initial diagnosis, before any treatment, that peripheral blood was collected.

Researchers amplified the TCR beta CDR3 regions from RNA transcripts. First-round RT-PCR with HTBI primers amplified the TCR CDR3 region. One entry per CDR3 protein, called by TCRdb with MiXCR from the multiplex PCR reads. This table holds 200,000 to 250,000 distinct CDR3 sequences, 16% found once. Disease lasting under 3 months, a NOSPECS grade of at least 4, and a Clinical Activity Score of at least 3 were features of the ophthalmopathy patients. The CDR3 loop spans 15 amino acids. The V gene lost 0 bases and the J gene lost 5 bases, with 10 bases spanning the gap. The germline V gene has CDR1 LNHDA and CDR2 SQIVND (reference sequence). In its sample, this clonotype was seen a few times.

V is TRBV19 and J is TRBJ1-4; D remains unclear. The receptor comes from a woman aged 18-29 years with Graves' ophthalmopathy. The sample was blood. The CDR3 spells CASSIETATNEKLFF. The CDR3 coding sequence is TGTGCCAGTAGTATAGAAACGGCCACAAATGAAAAACTGTTTTTT.